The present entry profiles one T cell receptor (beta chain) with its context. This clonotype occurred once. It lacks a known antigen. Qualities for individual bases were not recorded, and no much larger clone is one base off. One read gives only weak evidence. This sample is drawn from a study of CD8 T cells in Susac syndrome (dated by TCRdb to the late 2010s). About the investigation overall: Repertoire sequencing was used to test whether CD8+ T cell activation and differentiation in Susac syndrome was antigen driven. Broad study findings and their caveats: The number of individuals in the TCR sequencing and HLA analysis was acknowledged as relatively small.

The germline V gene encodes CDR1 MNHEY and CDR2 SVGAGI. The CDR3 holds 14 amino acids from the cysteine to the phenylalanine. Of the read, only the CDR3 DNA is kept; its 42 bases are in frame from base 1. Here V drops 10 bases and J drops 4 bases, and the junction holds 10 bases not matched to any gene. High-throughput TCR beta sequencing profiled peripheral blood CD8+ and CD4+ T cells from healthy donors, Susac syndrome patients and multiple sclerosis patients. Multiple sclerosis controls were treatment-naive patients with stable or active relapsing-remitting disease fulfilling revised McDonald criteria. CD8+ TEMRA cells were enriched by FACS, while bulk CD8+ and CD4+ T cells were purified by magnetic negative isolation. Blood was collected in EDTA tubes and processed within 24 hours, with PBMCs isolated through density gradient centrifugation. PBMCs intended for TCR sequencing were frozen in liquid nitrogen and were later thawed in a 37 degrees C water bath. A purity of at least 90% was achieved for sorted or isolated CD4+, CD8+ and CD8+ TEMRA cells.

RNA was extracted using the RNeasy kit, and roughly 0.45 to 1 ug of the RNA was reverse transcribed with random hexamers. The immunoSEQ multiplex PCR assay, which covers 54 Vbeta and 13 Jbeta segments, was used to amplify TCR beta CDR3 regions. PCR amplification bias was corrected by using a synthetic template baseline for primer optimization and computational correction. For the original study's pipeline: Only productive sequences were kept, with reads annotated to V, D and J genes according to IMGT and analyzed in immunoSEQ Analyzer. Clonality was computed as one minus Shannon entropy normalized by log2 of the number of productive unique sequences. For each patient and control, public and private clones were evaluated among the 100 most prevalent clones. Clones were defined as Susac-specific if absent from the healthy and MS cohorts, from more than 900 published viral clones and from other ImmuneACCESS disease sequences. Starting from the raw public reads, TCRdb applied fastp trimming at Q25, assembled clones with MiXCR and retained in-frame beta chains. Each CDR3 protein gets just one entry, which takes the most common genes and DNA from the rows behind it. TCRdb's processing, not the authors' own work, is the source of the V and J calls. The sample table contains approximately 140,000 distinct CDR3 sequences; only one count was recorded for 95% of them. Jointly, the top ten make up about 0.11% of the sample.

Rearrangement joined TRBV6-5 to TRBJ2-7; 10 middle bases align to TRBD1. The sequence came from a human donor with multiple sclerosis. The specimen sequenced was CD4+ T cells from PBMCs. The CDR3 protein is CATVGGQGGYEQYF. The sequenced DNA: TGTGCCACCGTAGGAGGACAGGGGGGATACGAGCAGTACTTC.